This T cell receptor (beta chain) was sequenced in a study of blood T cell repertoires in COVID-19 (TCRdb year 2020). A note on the overall study: Samples covering the acute and convalescent phases of COVID-19 were provided by collaborators in the United States, Italy and Spain. HLA class I and class II types, where available, came from metadata supplied by the sample provider rather than from assay-based typing. The repertoires were released in a freely available public database meant as a resource for research on the immune response to SARS-CoV-2. The material from the prospective study consisted of cDNA or gDNA derived from T cells, B-cell-depleted T cells, or PBMCs. The samples were drawn from two sources: the first 160 participants of the ongoing ImmuneRACE study, and 1,254 subjects contributed by 6 global collaborators. Deeply sampled blood TCRbeta repertoires from subjects exposed to, actively infected with, or recovered from COVID-19 were included in the dataset. Nearly every sample came with metadata listing a de-identified subject ID, COVID-19 status, age in years and sex.

General conclusions and limits of the study: The amount of clinical and demographic metadata varied by source and participant and was provided uncurated.

CDR1 and CDR2 are drawn from the germline V gene: SGHTS, YDEGEE. V is reduced by 4 bases and J by 6 bases, leaving a spacing of 19 bases between them. Including cysteine and phenylalanine, the CDR3 has 15 amino acids. CDR3 DNA only is kept here, 45 bases in frame from base 1. Concerning this clone itself: What antigen it recognizes has not been identified. Per-nucleotide qualities are absent, and no much larger clonotype sits a single base away.

TCRbeta CDR3 regions were amplified from genomic DNA using the immunoSEQ Assay, a bias-controlled multiplex PCR. The authors processed their data as follows. Nucleated cell counts per sample were estimated from amplification of reference gene primers within the assay. To quantify the absolute abundance of each unique TCRbeta CDR3 rearrangement, sequence reads were collapsed and filtered. Productive Simpson clonality was computed per sample as the square root of Simpson's diversity index over productive rearrangements. TCRdb mirrors the immuneACCESS table, restricted to in-frame sequences. Some clones are absent from its copies; in checked studies, under half trace to an unresolved V gene, and the reason for the others is unknown. The V and J calls and clone size come from that table; D and trimming were worked out from the DNA. In all, the sample holds tens of thousands of clones, and roughly 82% of those were seen once. The ten largest make up roughly 25% of the sample.

Each collaborating institution followed its own protocols to collect whole blood in K2EDTA tubes. For TCRbeta analysis, collaborators shipped samples in one of three forms: frozen whole blood, isolated PBMCs, or DNA extracted from either of those sample types. The chain was built from TRBV5-8 and TRBJ1-2, with the D gene not clear enough to name. The origin of this receptor is a human donor in a cohort sampled during active COVID-19. The sequencing input was peripheral blood. The DNA sequence is given as TGTGCCAGCAGCGGAACTCCCTGGAGTTTGAATGGCTACACCTTC. This codes for CASSGTPWSLNGYTF.